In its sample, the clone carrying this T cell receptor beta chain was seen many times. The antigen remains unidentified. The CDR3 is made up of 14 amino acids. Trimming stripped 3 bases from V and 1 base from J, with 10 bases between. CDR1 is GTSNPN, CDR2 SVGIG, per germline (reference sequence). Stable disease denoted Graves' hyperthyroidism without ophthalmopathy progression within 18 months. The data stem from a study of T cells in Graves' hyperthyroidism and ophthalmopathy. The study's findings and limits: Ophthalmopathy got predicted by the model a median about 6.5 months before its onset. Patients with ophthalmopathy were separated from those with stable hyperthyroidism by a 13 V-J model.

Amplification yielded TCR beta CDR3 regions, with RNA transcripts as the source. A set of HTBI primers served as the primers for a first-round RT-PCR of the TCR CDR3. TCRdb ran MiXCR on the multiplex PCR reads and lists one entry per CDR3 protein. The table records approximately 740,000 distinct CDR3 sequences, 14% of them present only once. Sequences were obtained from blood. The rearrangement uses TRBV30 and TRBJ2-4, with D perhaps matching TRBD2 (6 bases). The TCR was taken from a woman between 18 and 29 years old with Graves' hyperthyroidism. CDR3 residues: CAWRTRGAKNIQYF. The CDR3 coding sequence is TGTGCCTGGAGGACCCGGGGGGCCAAAAACATTCAGTACTTC. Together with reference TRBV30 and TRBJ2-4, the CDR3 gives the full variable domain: SQTIHQWPATLVQPVGSPLSLECTVEGTSNPNLYWYRQAAGRGLQLLFYSVGIGQISSEVPQNLSASRPQDRQFILSSKKLLLSDSGFYLCAWRTRGAKNIQYFGAGTRLSVL.